This T cell receptor beta chain comes out of a study of blood T cell repertoires in COVID-19. Seattle cases were enrolled at active infection and followed longitudinally. The V gene lost 3 bases and the J gene lost 1 base, with 11 bases spanning the gap. This CDR3 contains 15 residues. Germline CDR1 KGHSH, CDR2 LQKENI. Produced via immunoSEQ multiplex PCR; TCRdb's table is partial and in-frame only. The sample lists 150,000 to 200,000 clones, 82% occurring once. The specimen sequenced was peripheral blood. This TCR was recovered from a woman in her sixties with COVID-19, enrolled during active disease. The genes are TRBV18 and TRBJ2-3; D unresolved. Here the CDR3 DNA reads TGTGCCAGCTCACCGACCAGGTGGGGCACAGATACGCAGTATTTT. Translated: CASSPTRWGTDTQYF.